The T cell receptor (beta chain) described here comes from a study of blood T cell repertoires in COVID-19 (dated by TCRdb to the early 2020s). Regarding the complete study: The collaborator samples originated in the United States, Italy and Spain and spanned the acute and convalescent phases of COVID-19. Where available, HLA class I and class II types were obtained from metadata supplied by the sample provider rather than from assay-based typing. The repertoires were made available in a free public database intended to serve as a resource for research on the immune response to SARS-CoV-2. The samples were drawn from the first 160 participants of the ongoing ImmuneRACE study and from 1,254 subjects provided by 6 global collaborators. Deeply sampled blood TCRbeta repertoires from subjects exposed to, actively infected with, or recovered from COVID-19 were included in the dataset. The prospective study material was composed of cDNA or gDNA derived from T cells, B-cell-depleted T cells, or PBMCs. A de-identified subject ID, COVID-19 status, age in years and sex were almost always included in the sample metadata. Here is what the overall study found, with its caveats: The quantity of clinical and demographic metadata differed by source and by participant and was supplied without curation.

TCRbeta CDR3 regions were amplified from genomic DNA by means of the immunoSEQ Assay, a bias-controlled multiplex PCR. In the paper's pipeline: The number of nucleated cells in each sample was estimated from the amplification of reference gene primers within the assay. Sequence reads were collapsed and filtered to measure the absolute abundance of every unique TCRbeta CDR3 rearrangement. For each sample, productive Simpson clonality was calculated by taking the square root of Simpson's diversity index across productive rearrangements. The immuneACCESS repertoire file appears here via TCRdb, limited to in-frame rearrangements. These files lack a portion of the clones; in checked studies, under half of the deficit traces to unresolved V genes, and the cause of the others is not known. V, J and clone size derive from that table, while D and trimming were established from the DNA sequence. The sample data list 250,000 to 400,000 clones, and roughly 88% of these were observed just once. 1.5% to 2% of the sample comes from the top ten.

The germline V end is reduced by 4 bases and the J end by 6 bases; junction bases left unmatched: 6. The germline V gene supplies CDR1 SGDLS and CDR2 YYNGEE. The CDR3 runs 15 amino acids, cysteine and phenylalanine included. CDR3 DNA only is kept here, 45 bases in frame from base 1. At one collaborating source in Seattle, patients were enrolled during active infection and were followed longitudinally through the course of disease. Each collaborating institution followed its own protocols to collect whole blood in K2EDTA tubes. Collaborator samples were shipped for TCRbeta analysis as frozen whole blood, isolated PBMCs, or DNA extracted from either sample type. To note about this clone: Its antigen is currently not known. No clone much larger than this one lies a single base away; base qualities are absent.

Sequencing input: peripheral blood. This sequence was found in a woman younger than 45 with COVID-19, enrolled during active disease. Rearrangement joined TRBV9 to TRBJ2-2, with 10 bases aligning to TRBD1. CDR3 reads: CASSSRQGASGELFF. The DNA reads TGTGCCAGCAGCTCCCGACAGGGGGCATCCGGGGAGCTGTTTTTT.